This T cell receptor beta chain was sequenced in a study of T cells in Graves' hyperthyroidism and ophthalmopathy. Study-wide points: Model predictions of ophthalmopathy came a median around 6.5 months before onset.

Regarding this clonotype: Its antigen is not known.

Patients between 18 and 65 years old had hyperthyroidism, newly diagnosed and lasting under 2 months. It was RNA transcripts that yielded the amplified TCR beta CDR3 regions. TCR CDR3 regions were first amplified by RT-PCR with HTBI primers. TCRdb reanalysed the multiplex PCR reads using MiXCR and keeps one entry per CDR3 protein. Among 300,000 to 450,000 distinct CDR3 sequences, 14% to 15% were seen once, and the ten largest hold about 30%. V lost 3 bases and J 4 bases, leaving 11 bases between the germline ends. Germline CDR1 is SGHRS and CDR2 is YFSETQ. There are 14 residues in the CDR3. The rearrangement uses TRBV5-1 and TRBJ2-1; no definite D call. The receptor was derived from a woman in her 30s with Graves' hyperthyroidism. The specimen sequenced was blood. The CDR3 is CASSSPQYYNEQFF. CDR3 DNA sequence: TGCGCCAGCAGCTCTCCCCAATATTACAATGAGCAGTTCTTC.